Shown below are 8 T cell receptor beta chains from a single sample sequenced in a study of T cell repertoires in cytomegalovirus infection (dated by TCRdb to the late 2010s). Their antigens remain unidentified. Instrument on record: Illumina HiSeq 1500. TCRdb's own reprocessing of the public reads used fastp at Q25 and MiXCR and kept productive beta chains. Each entry merges the rows of one CDR3 protein and shows their most common DNA and genes. The sample table records around 43,000 distinct CDR3 sequences; roughly 20% of these occur just once. Less than 20% of the sample rests with the top ten. Sequenced input: PBMCs, sequenced either directly or after in vitro stimulation (not recorded which). Every receptor here comes from a human donor in good health (CMV status not recorded). Some clones in this sample may be carry-over from other donors' samples.

In this sample, this clonotype turned up a few times. The chain joins TRBV19 to TRBJ2-1; 7 bases are a match to TRBD2. With V trimmed by 1 base and J by 4 bases, 4 bases remained unmatched. Germline CDR1 LNHDA, CDR2 SQIVND (reference sequence). The CDR3 length is 15 residues. The CDR3 region has the DNA TGTGCCAGTAGTATAGTCCTAGCGGCGTACAATGAGCAGTTCTTC. This encodes CASSIVLAAYNEQFF.

This clonotype has at least ten counts. The chain joins TRBV19 to TRBJ1-1; D is undetermined. This CDR3 has 13 residues. Deletions cut 10 bases from V and 1 base from J, with 13 bases between. CDR1 and CDR2 from the germline V gene are LNHDA and SQIVND (reference sequence). CDR3 coding DNA: TGTGCCACCCAACTGAGAGAGAACACTGAAGCTTTCTTT. It yields the protein CATQLRENTEAFF.

There are many counts of this clonotype. The CDR3 here is CASRGGGETQYF. CDR3 nucleotide sequence: TGTGCCAGCAGGGGGGGGGGAGAGACCCAGTACTTC. The chain employs TRBV2 and TRBJ2-5, with TRBD2 matching 7 bases. The germline V gene has CDR1 SNHLY and CDR2 FYNNEI. V shed 6 bases, J shed 4 bases, and the junction held 2 bases outside the gene matches. The CDR3 is 12 residues long.

This clonotype was detected a few times. The chain links TRBV11-2 to TRBJ2-5; D gene unclear. The CDR3 extends over 16 amino acids. Trimming removed 5 bases from V and 9 bases from J, with 25 bases in between. In germline, CDR1 is SGHAT, CDR2 FQNNGV. Written as DNA, the CDR3 is TGTGCCAGCAGCATAAATTGGGTTGTGCGACATGGGGCCCAGTACTTC. It translates to CASSINWVVRHGAQYF.

This clonotype was seen at least ten times. V is TRBV19 and J is TRBJ2-7, with D tentatively TRBD2 (6 bases). V lost 5 bases and J lost 0, with 11 bases in between. Germline V gene lookup returns CDR1 LNHDA and CDR2 SQIVND (reference sequence). This CDR3 has 14 amino acids. The CDR3: CASSYETSSYEQYF. In DNA, the CDR3 is TGTGCCAGTAGTTACGAGACTAGCTCCTACGAGCAGTACTTC.

This clonotype has just a few counts. This chain connects TRBV6-2 or TRBV6-3 to TRBJ2-1; D is undetermined. The germline V gene encodes CDR1 MNHEY and CDR2 SVGEGT. The CDR3 runs to 12 residues. V lost 8 bases and J lost 2, with 7 bases in between. The CDR3 sequence is CASSEPYNEQFF. CDR3 sequence (DNA): TGTGCCAGCTCAGAACCCTACAATGAGCAGTTCTTC.

This clonotype was detected a few times. This sequence joins TRBV7-9 and TRBJ2-7; D perhaps matches TRBD1 (5 bases). V was clipped by 5 bases and J by 7 bases, with 15 bases between them. Germline V CDR1 and CDR2: SEHNR, FQNEAQ (reference sequence). The CDR3 spans 13 residues. CDR3 protein: CASSRSSPGEQYF. The CDR3 DNA follows: TGTGCCAGCAGCCGATCCTCCCCAGGGGAGCAGTACTTC. The whole variable domain, filled in from reference TRBV7-9 and TRBJ2-7, reads DTGVSQNPRHKITKRGQNVTFRCDPISEHNRLYWYRQTLGQGPEFLTYFQNEAQLEKSRLLSDRFSAERPKGSFSTLEIQRTEQGDSAMYLCASSRSSPGEQYFGPGTRLTVT.

The chain couples TRBV28 to TRBJ2-3, with TRBD2 matching over 7 bases. CDR1 and CDR2 (germline): MDHEN, SYDVKM. The CDR3 is 17 residues long. Unmatched junction bases numbered 12, after V lost 6 bases and J lost 0 bases. The DNA for the CDR3 is TGTGCCAGCAGACCAACAGCGGGGCGATCTAGCACAGATACGCAGTATTTT. Protein: CASRPTAGRSSTDTQYF.